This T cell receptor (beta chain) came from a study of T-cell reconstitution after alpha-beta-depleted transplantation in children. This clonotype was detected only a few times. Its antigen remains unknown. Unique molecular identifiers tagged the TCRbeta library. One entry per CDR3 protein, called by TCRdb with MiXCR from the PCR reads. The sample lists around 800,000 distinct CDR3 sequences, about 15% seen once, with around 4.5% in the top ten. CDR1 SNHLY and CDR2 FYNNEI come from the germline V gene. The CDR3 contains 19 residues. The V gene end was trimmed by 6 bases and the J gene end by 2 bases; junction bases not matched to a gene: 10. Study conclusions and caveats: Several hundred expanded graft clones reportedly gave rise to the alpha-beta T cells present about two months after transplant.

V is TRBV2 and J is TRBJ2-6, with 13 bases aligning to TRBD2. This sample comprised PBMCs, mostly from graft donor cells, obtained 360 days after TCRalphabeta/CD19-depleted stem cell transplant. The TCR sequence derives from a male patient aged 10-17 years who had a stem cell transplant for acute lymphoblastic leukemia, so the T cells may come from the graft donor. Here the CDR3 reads CASRQMGLAGPTGANVLTF. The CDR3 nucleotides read TGTGCCAGCAGACAAATGGGACTAGCGGGACCCACTGGGGCCAACGTCCTGACTTTC. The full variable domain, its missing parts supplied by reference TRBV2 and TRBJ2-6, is EPEVTQTPSHQVTQMGQEVILRCVPISNHLYFYWYRQILGQKVEFLVSFYNNEISEKSEIFDDQFSVERPDGSNFTLKIRSTKLEDSAMYFCASRQMGLAGPTGANVLTFGAGSRLTVL.